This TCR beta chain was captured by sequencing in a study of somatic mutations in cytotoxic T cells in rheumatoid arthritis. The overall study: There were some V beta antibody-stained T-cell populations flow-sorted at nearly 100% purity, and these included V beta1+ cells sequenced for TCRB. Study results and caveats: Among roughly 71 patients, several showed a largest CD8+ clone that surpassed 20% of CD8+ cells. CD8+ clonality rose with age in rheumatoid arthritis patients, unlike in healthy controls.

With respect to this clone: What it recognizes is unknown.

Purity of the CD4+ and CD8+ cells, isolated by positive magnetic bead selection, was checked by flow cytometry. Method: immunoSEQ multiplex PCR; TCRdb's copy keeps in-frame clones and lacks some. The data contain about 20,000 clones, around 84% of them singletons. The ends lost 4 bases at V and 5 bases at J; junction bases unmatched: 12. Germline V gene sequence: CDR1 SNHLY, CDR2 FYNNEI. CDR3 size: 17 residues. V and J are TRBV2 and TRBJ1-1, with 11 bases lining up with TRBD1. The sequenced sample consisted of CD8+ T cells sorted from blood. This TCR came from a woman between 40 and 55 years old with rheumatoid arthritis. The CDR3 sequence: CASSARKGTGGITEAFF. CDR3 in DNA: TGTGCCAGCAGTGCCCGTAAGGGGACAGGGGGTATAACTGAAGCTTTCTTT.